This T cell receptor (beta chain) was documented in a study of sequential checkpoint blockade in melanoma. Clones were sequenced by immunoSEQ multiplex PCR, and TCRdb holds only the in-frame ones, with some missing. Here the sample spans about 15,000 clones, under 85% being singletons. Noted treatment: randomized to nivolumab then ipilimumab (arm A) or the reverse (arm B). Live CD3+CD8+ CD19− CD56− cells were sorted from PBMCs. The J segment lost 3 bases and the V segment lost 3 bases, leaving 4 bases of the junction unmatched. Germline CDR1 reads LNHNV; CDR2 reads YYDKDF (reference sequence). The length of the CDR3 is 15 residues.

The TCR comes from a human donor with melanoma. This chain connects TRBV15 to TRBJ2-1; 8 bases fit TRBD2. The specimen comprised CD8+ T cells sorted from blood (inferred from file names), sampled from a patient given nivolumab and ipilimumab in sequence. In nucleotides, the CDR3 is TGTGCCACCAGCAGGACTAGCGTAAACTACAATGAGCAGTTCTTC. It is translated as CATSRTSVNYNEQFF.